This TCR beta chain was profiled in a study of blood T cell repertoires in COVID-19. The overall study: Samples came from the United States, Italy and Spain, spanning acute and convalescent COVID-19.

Germline CDR1 is LNHDA and CDR2 is SQIVND (reference sequence). The CDR3 has 17 amino acids. V was shortened by 6 bases and J by 3 bases, with 20 bases between the two germline ends. Using immunoSEQ multiplex PCR, the repertoire was profiled, and TCRdb retains in-frame clones only, with some absent. The sample consists of some 320,000 clones, around 90% of them appearing once. In its sample, this clone was seen a few times. The TCR originated in a man in his sixties who had recovered from COVID-19. What was sequenced was PBMCs or T cells enriched from blood (not recorded which). The chain employs TRBV19 and TRBJ1-4, with D perhaps TRBD1 (6 bases). DNA for the CDR3: TGTGCCAGTAGCTTCACCCCCTCCGGGACACCTAATGAAAAACTGTTTTTT. Encoded protein: CASSFTPSGTPNEKLFF. The full variable domain, rest sourced from reference TRBV19 and TRBJ1-4, is DGGITQSPKYLFRKEGQNVTLSCEQNLNHDAMYWYRQDPGQGLRLIYYSQIVNDFQKGDIAEGYSVSREKKESFPLTVTSAQKNPTAFYLCASSFTPSGTPNEKLFFGSGTQLSVL.